The clone carrying this TCR beta chain was found a few times. The target antigen is unknown. This CDR3 has 17 residues. Trimming took 3 bases from V and 1 from J, leaving 18 bases between them. Germline V gene lookup returns CDR1 KGHSH and CDR2 LQKENI. Both 60 Vbeta primers and 13 Jbeta primers went into the PCR. Produced via immunoSEQ multiplex PCR; TCRdb's table is partial and in-frame only. The sample holds roughly 120,000 clones; 75% to 90% are singletons and the top ten take 3% to 4%. This sample is part of a study of cytomegalovirus exposure and HLA in healthy donors. Study results and limitations: One later analysis reportedly identified an Asian-associated ancestry cluster that showed fewer N-insertions than the roughly 640-donor mean. For most TCR sequences rarity was the rule, although some public TCRs occurred in many donors. Among the most significant clusters, several appeared linked to common viral pathogens in a later analysis.

Input material: PBMCs. The receptor was isolated from a male donor in good health and CMV-seronegative. The V and J genes are TRBV18 and TRBJ1-1; D is perhaps TRBD1 (6 bases). The CDR3 sequence: CASSPDRDKPGNTEAFF. As DNA, the CDR3 is TGTGCCAGCTCACCCGACCGGGACAAGCCGGGGAACACTGAAGCTTTCTTT.